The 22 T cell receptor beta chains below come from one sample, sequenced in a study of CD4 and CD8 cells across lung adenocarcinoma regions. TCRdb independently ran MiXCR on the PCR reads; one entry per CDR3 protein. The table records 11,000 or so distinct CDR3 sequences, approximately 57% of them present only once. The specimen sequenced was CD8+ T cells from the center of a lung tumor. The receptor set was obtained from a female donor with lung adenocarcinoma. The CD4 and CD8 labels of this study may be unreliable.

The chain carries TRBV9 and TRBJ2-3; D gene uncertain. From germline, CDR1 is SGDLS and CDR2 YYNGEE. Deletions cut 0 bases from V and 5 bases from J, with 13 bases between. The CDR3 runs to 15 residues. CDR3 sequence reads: CASSVDGSPKDTQYF. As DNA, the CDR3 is TGTGCCAGCAGCGTAGATGGTTCTCCGAAAGATACGCAGTATTTT.

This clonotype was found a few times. The CDR3: CASSYIYEQYF. CDR3 coding DNA: TGTGCCAGCAGCTATATCTACGAGCAGTACTTC. J is TRBJ2-7 and V is TRBV6-5; D not resolved. The CDR3 is 11 amino acids. V shed 6 bases and J shed 3 bases, with 6 bases lying between them. Germline values: CDR1 MNHEY, CDR2 SVGAGI.

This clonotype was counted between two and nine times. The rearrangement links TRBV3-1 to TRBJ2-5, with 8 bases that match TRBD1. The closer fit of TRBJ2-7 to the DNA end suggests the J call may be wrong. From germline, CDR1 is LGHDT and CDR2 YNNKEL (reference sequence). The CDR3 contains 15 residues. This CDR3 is CASSRDRGSTYEQYF. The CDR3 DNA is TGTGCCAGCAGCCGAGACAGGGGATCTACCTACGAGCAGTACTTC.

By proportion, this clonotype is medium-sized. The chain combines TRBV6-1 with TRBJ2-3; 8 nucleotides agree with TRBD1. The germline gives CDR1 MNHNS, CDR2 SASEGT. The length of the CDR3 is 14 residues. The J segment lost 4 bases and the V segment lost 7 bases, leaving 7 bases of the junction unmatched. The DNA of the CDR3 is TGTGCCAGCAACCACAGGGGGTGGGCAGATACGCAGTATTTT. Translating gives CASNHRGWADTQYF.

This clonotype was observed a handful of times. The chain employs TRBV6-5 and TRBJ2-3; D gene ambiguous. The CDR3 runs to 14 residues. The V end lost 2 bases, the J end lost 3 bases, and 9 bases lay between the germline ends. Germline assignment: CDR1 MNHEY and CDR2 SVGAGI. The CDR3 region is CASSYMQATDTQYF. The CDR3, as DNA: TGTGCCAGCAGTTACATGCAGGCGACAGATACGCAGTATTTT.

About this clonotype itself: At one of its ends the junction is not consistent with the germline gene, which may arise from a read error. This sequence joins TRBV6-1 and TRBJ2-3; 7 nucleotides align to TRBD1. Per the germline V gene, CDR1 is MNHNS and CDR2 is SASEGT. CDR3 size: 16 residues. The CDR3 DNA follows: TGTGCCAGCAGTCCTAGGGGGCAGTCAGCCACAGATATGCAGTATTTC. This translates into CASSPRGQSATDMQYF.

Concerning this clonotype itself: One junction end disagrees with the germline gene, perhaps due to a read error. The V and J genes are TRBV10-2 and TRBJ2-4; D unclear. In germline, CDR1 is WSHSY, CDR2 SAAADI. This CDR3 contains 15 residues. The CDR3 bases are TGCGCCAGCAGAGATCTACCGTGGGCCAAAAACACTCAGTACTTC. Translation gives CASRDLPWAKNTQYF.

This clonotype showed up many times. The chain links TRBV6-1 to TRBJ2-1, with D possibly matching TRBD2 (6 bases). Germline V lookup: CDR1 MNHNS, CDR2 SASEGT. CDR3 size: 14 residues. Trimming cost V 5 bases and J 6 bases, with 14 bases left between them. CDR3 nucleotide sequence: TGTGCCAGCAGTCTCTTTTCTAGCGTCAATGAGCAGTTCTTC. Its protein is CASSLFSSVNEQFF.

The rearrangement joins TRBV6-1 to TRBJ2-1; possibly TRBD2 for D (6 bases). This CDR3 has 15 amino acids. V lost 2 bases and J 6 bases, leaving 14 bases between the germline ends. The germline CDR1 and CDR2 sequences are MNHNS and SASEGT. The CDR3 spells CASSEWSGRSNEQFF. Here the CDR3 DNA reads TGTGCCAGCAGTGAATGGAGCGGGCGCAGCAATGAGCAGTTCTTC.

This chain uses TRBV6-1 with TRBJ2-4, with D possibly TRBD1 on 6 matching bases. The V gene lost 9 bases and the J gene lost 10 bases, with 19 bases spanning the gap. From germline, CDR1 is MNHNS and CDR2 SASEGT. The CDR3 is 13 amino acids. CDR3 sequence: CARGVDSNNIQYF. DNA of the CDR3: TGTGCCAGGGGGGTGGACAGCAACAATATTCAGTACTTC.

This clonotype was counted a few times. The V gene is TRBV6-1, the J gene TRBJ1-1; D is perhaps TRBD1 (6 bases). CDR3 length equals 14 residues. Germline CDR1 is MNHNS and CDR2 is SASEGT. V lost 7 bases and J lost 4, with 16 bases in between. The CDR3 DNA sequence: TGTGCCAGCACGCGGTCAAGGGGGGGCACTGAAGCTTTCTTT. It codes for CASTRSRGGTEAFF.

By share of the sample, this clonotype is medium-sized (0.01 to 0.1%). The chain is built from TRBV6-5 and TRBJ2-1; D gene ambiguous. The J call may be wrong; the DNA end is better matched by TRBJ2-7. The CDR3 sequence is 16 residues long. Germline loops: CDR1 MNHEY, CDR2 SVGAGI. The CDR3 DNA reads TGTGCCAGCAGTTACGAGTGGCGCAAAGTCCCCTACGAGCAGTACTTC. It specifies CASSYEWRKVPYEQYF.

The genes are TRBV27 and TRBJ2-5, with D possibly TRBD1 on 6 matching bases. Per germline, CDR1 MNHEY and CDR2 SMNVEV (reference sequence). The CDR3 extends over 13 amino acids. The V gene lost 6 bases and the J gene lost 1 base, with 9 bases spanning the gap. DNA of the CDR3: TGTGCCAGCAGGGACAGCCCCCAAGAGACCCAGTACTTC. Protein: CASRDSPQETQYF.

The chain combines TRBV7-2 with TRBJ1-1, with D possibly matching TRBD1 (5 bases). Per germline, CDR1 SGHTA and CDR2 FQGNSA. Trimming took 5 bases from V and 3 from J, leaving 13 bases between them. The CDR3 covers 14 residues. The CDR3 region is CASSPELGDTEAFF. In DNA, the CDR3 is TGTGCCAGCAGCCCCGAGTTAGGGGACACTGAAGCTTTCTTT.

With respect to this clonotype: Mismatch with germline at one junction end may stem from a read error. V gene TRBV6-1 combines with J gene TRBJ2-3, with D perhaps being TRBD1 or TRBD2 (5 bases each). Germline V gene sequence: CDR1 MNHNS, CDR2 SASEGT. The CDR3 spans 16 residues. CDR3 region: CASSPTGHRAKDTQYF. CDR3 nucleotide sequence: TGTGCCAGCAGTCCTACGGGGCACCGAGCCAAAGATACGCAGTACTTT.

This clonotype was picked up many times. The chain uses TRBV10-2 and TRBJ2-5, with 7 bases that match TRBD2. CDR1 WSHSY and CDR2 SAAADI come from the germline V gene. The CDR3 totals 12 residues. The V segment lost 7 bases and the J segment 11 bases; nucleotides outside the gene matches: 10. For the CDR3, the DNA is TGCGCCAGCAACCCTTCTGGGGGGGAGCAGTACTTC. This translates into CASNPSGGEQYF.

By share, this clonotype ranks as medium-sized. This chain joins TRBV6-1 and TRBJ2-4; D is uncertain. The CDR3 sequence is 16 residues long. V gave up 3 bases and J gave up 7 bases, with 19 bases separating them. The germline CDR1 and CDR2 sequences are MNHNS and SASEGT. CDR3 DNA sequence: TGTGCCAGCAGTGACCTCAGAGACGGCGAGAGGAACATTCAGTACTTC. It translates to CASSDLRDGERNIQYF.

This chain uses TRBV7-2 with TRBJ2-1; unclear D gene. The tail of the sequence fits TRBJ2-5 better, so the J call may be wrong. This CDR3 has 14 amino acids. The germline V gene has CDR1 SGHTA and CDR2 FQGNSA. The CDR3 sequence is CASTPFGLEKTQYF. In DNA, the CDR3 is TGTGCCAGCACCCCTTTCGGGCTTGAGAAGACCCAGTACTTC.

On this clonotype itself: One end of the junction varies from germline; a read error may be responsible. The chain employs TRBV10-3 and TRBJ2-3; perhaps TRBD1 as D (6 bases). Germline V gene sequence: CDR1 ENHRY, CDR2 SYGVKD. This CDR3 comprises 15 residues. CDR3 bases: TGTGTCATGAGCGCCCAGGCTGCGAGGACAGATACGCAGTTTTTT. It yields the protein CVMSAQAARTDTQFF.

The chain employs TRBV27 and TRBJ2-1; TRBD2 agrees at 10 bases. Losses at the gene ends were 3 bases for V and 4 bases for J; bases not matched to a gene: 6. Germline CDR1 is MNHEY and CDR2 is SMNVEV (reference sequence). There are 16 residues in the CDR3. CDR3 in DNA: TGTGCCAGCAGTTTCCAAAGCGGGGGGGGATACAATGAGCAGTTCTTC. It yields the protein CASSFQSGGGYNEQFF.

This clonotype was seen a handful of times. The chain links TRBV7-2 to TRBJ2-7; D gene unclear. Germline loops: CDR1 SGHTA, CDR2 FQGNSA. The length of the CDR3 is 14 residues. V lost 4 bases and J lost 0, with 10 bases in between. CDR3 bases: TGTGCCAGCAGCTCCGCATTGGCCTCCTACGAGCAGTACTTC. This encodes CASSSALASYEQYF.

In DNA form, the CDR3 reads TGCGCCAGCAGCCCCCCGGGGTCTAGAAGGGCAGATACGCAGTATTTT. Protein: CASSPPGSRRADTQYF. The rearrangement links TRBV4-1 to TRBJ2-3; D may be TRBD2 (5 bases). From germline, CDR1 is MGHRA and CDR2 YSYEKL. CDR3 length: 16 residues. Trimming pared 4 bases from V and 4 bases from J, leaving 18 bases between.